The 26 T cell receptor beta chains below all came from one sample that was sequenced in a study of response to subunit inactivated influenza vaccine. From the RT-PCR reads, TCRdb called clonotypes with MiXCR, one entry per CDR3 protein. The sample records hundreds of thousands of distinct CDR3 sequences, about 14% being singletons. The specimen comprised PBMCs from blood, sampled less than 15 days before vaccination. All receptors come from a man between 50 and 59 years old who received an inactivated influenza vaccine.

The sample holds a few counts of this clonotype. This chain links TRBV20-1 with TRBJ2-7; 7 bases agree with TRBD1. With V trimmed by 3 bases and J by 2 bases, 7 bases remained unmatched. CDR3 length equals 14 residues. Looked up from germline, CDR1 is DFQATT and CDR2 is SNEGSKA (reference sequence). CDR3 DNA sequence: TGCAGTGCTAGGCCCGGGACAGCCACCTACGAGCAGTACTTC. Amino acids: CSARPGTATYEQYF.

This clonotype was seen only a few times. The DNA for the CDR3 is TGCAGTGCTAGGGTTGGAGCTTTCTTT. Translating it yields CSARVGAFF. This sequence joins TRBV20-1 and TRBJ1-1; D gene unclear. Per germline, CDR1 DFQATT and CDR2 SNEGSKA (reference sequence). The V end was cut by 3 bases, the J end by 10 bases, with 6 bases between. The CDR3 has 9 residues.

This clonotype appeared a few times. The chain recombines TRBV12-3 or TRBV12-4 with TRBJ1-2; no definite D call. There are 12 residues in the CDR3. The V gene lost 5 bases and the J gene lost 8 bases, with 12 bases spanning the gap. CDR3 sequence (DNA): TGTGCCAGCAGTGCCGCAGGCCGAGGCTACACCTTC. Translated: CASSAAGRGYTF.

This clonotype was seen at least ten times. The V gene is TRBV24-1, the J gene TRBJ2-3, with D perhaps matching TRBD1 (5 bases). V dropped 5 bases and J dropped 6 bases, with 8 bases sitting between them. The V gene's germline CDR1 is KGHDR and CDR2 SFDVKD. CDR3 size: 12 residues. CDR3 sequence reads: CATSGGLDTQYF. The CDR3 nucleotides read TGTGCCACCAGTGGGGGCCTGGATACGCAGTATTTT.

In this sample, this clonotype turned up many times. The rearrangement joins TRBV5-1 to TRBJ2-7; weak D call: TRBD1 (5 bases). Germline V gene lookup returns CDR1 SGHRS and CDR2 YFSETQ. The CDR3 covers 14 residues. V lost 2 bases to trimming and J lost 2 bases, with 11 bases between them. In nucleotides, the CDR3 is TGCGCCAGCAGCTTTGGGGCACCCCCCTACGAGCAGTACTTC. Translating it yields CASSFGAPPYEQYF.

The DNA for the CDR3 is TGTGCCAGCAGCTTCGGTGCGGGGACAGACACCGGGGAGCTGTTTTTT. Translated, it gives CASSFGAGTDTGELFF. The chain combines TRBV11-2 with TRBJ2-2, with a weak D call TRBD1 (7 bases). The germline V gene has CDR1 SGHAT and CDR2 FQNNGV. Trimming cost V 3 bases and J 3 bases, with 14 bases left between them. The length of the CDR3 is 16 residues.

The V and J genes are TRBV7-9 and TRBJ2-1; 7 bases line up with TRBD1. This CDR3 contains 15 residues. CDR1 and CDR2 (germline): SEHNR, FQNEAQ (reference sequence). Trimming took 0 bases from V and 9 from J; bases not matched to a gene: 8. The CDR3 DNA is TGTGCCAGCAGCTTAGCGCGGATAGGGGGCGTTGAGCAGTTCTTC. Protein product: CASSLARIGGVEQFF.

J is TRBJ2-2 and V is TRBV24-1; the D call may be TRBD1 or TRBD2 (5 bases each). The V and J ends lost 6 bases and 2 bases respectively, with 15 bases between them. Germline CDR1 reads KGHDR; CDR2 reads SFDVKD. This CDR3 contains 16 residues. The CDR3: CATSNVRDGNTGELFF. CDR3 coding DNA: TGTGCCACCAGTAATGTCCGGGACGGAAACACCGGGGAGCTGTTTTTT.

This clonotype was picked up a small number of times. The J gene is TRBJ2-5, the V gene TRBV2; 10 nucleotides match TRBD1. The CDR3 sequence is 15 residues long. The germline CDR1 and CDR2 sequences are SNHLY and FYNNEI. The V gene end was trimmed by 6 bases and the J gene end by 5 bases; junction bases not matched to a gene: 9. CDR3 amino acids: CASSGGQGVRETQYF. The CDR3 region has the DNA TGTGCCAGCAGCGGCGGACAGGGGGTACGGGAGACCCAGTACTTC.

The chain is built from TRBV4-3 and TRBJ2-7; D unresolved. In germline, CDR1 is LGHNA, CDR2 YSLEER. CDR3 size: 14 residues. The V and J ends lost 4 bases and 1 base respectively, with 11 bases between them. The DNA for the CDR3 is TGCGCCAGCAGCCGCCACCGCGCTTCCTACGAGCAGTACTTC. Amino acid sequence: CASSRHRASYEQYF.

The rearrangement links TRBV9 to TRBJ2-7; TRBD1 matches 8 bases. The CDR3 is made up of 14 amino acids. Trimming cost V 3 bases and J 4 bases; bases outside gene matches: 6. CDR1 is SGDLS and CDR2 is YYNGEE in the germline V gene. The CDR3 spells CASSAGTGLYEQYF. CDR3 in DNA: TGTGCCAGCAGCGCCGGGACAGGTTTGTACGAGCAGTACTTC.

This clonotype was seen more than once but under ten times. The chain carries TRBV18 and TRBJ2-3; weak D call: TRBD2 (6 bases). The CDR3 loop spans 16 amino acids. CDR1 is KGHSH, CDR2 LQKENI, per germline. Trimming shortened V by 3 bases and J by 9 bases, and 22 bases separated the two germline ends. This CDR3 reads CASSPPLERVPGTQYF. The CDR3 coding sequence is TGTGCCAGCTCACCCCCCCTGGAGCGGGTCCCTGGCACGCAGTATTTT.

This chain uses TRBV12-3 or TRBV12-4 with TRBJ2-1; D ambiguous. The CDR3 spans 15 residues. Trimming removed 5 bases at V and 7 bases at J, with 18 bases between. DNA for the CDR3: TGTGCCAGCAGTGACCCGTGGCTTTTGAAGAATGAGCAGTTCTTC. Translated: CASSDPWLLKNEQFF.

The chain links TRBV20-1 to TRBJ2-1; no firm D call. Germline assignment: CDR1 DFQATT and CDR2 SNEGSKA (reference sequence). This CDR3 spans 13 amino acids. With 5 bases removed from V and 5 bases from J, the gap between germline ends came to 13 bases. The CDR3 DNA reads as TGCAGTGCTTTGAGATTTCAGGACAATGAGCAGTTCTTC. Protein product: CSALRFQDNEQFF.

In this sample, this clonotype turned up a few times. The V and J genes are TRBV7-2 and TRBJ2-2; D call uncertain. Trimming took 1 base from V and 0 from J, leaving 6 bases between them. Germline loops: CDR1 SGHTA, CDR2 FQGNSA. The CDR3 is 15 residues long. CDR3 DNA sequence: TGTGCCAGCAGCTTAGTTCATACGAACACCGGGGAGCTGTTTTTT. It yields the protein CASSLVHTNTGELFF.

The chain employs TRBV4-3 and TRBJ2-7, with unresolved D. Trimming shortened V by 0 bases and J by 2 bases, and 14 bases separated the two germline ends. The CDR3 consists of 16 residues. The germline CDR1 and CDR2 sequences are LGHNA and YSLEER. CDR3 protein: CASSQDARTATYEQYF. In DNA, the CDR3 is TGCGCCAGCAGCCAAGATGCAAGGACCGCCACCTACGAGCAGTACTTC.

J is TRBJ2-7 and V is TRBV9; 8 nucleotides match TRBD1. With 0 bases clipped from V and 4 bases from J, the junction kept 3 bases outside the gene matches. The CDR3 sequence is 14 residues long. Germline-derived CDR1 and CDR2 are SGDLS and YYNGEE. The chain's CDR3 is CASSVEDREYEQYF. The CDR3 DNA reads as TGTGCCAGCAGCGTAGAGGACAGGGAGTACGAGCAGTACTTC.

Only a few counts were recorded for this clonotype. The rearrangement joins TRBV12-3 or TRBV12-4 to TRBJ2-7; D remains unclear. V was pared by 1 base and J by 2 bases, with 6 bases between. The CDR3 length is 13 residues. The CDR3 region has the DNA TGTGCCAGCAGTTTAGGACACGCCTACGAGCAGTACTTC. Protein sequence: CASSLGHAYEQYF.

The J gene is TRBJ1-2, the V gene TRBV15; maybe TRBD1 (6 bases). Germline values: CDR1 LNHNV, CDR2 YYDKDF (reference sequence). The CDR3 has 15 residues. V lost 3 bases and J 5 bases, leaving 16 bases between the germline ends. In nucleotides, the CDR3 is TGTGCCACCAGCAGGGGACATTCAGGCAGATATGGCTACACCTTC. This encodes CATSRGHSGRYGYTF.

This clonotype was seen only a few times. This chain uses TRBV5-1 with TRBJ2-2, with 13 bases fitting TRBD2. J lost 4 bases, V lost 4 bases, and 10 bases had no gene match. The length of the CDR3 is 18 residues. Germline assignment: CDR1 SGHRS and CDR2 YFSETQ. The CDR3 here is CASSRTSGRAPGTGELFF. The CDR3 DNA reads as TGCGCCAGCAGCAGAACTAGCGGGAGGGCCCCGGGCACCGGGGAGCTGTTTTTT.

In its sample, this clonotype was seen a few times. An end of the junction does not agree with germline; a read error may underlie this. This rearrangement joins TRBV7-3 to TRBJ2-6; no definite D call. The CDR3 covers 17 residues. Germline V gene sequence: CDR1 SGHTA, CDR2 FQGTGA. DNA of the CDR3: TGTGCCAGCAGCTTAACTTTTGGAGACTTTGGGACCAACGTCCTGACTTTC. As protein: CASSLTFGDFGTNVLTF.

This chain joins TRBV7-6 and TRBJ2-2; TRBD2 aligns across 10 bases. The CDR3 has 17 amino acids. V was clipped by 0 bases and J by 0 bases; unmatched bases: 1. Germline CDR1 and CDR2: SGHVS and FNYEAQ. CDR3 DNA sequence: TGTGCCAGCAGCTTAGCTCTAGCGGGGGCGAACACCGGGGAGCTGTTTTTT. Its protein is CASSLALAGANTGELFF.

The rearrangement joins TRBV5-1 to TRBJ2-7; no clear D. CDR3 size: 13 residues. The germline V and J ends were trimmed by 0 bases and 5 bases, with 9 bases remaining between them. CDR1 is SGHRS, CDR2 YFSETQ, per germline. Here the CDR3 reads CASSLAWVDEQYF. The CDR3 nucleotides read TGCGCCAGCAGCTTGGCTTGGGTTGACGAGCAGTACTTC.

This clonotype was recorded at least ten times. The V call is TRBV12-3 or TRBV12-4, the J call TRBJ2-2; a weak D match, TRBD2 (5 bases). With 6 bases removed from V and 6 bases from J, the gap between germline ends came to 11 bases. The CDR3 length is 13 residues. The CDR3 nucleotides are TGTGCCAGCAGAGGGAGCAGCGCCGGGGAGCTGTTTTTT. Translating gives CASRGSSAGELFF.

In its sample, this clonotype was seen many times. The CDR3 bases are TGTGCCAGCAGTTTTTGGGACTGGACAGGGGGCGATCAGCCCCAGCATTTT. Its protein product is CASSFWDWTGGDQPQHF. This rearrangement joins TRBV12-3 or TRBV12-4 to TRBJ1-5, with 11 bases matching TRBD1. V was clipped by 3 bases and J by 5 bases; unmatched bases: 9. The CDR3 totals 17 residues.

The chain is built from TRBV10-3 and TRBJ2-1, with 9 bases that match TRBD2. Trimming took 3 bases from V and 0 from J; bases not matched to a gene: 15. From germline, CDR1 is ENHRY and CDR2 SYGVKD. The CDR3 is made up of 20 amino acids. This CDR3 reads CAISDPDRSGRSSSYNEQFF. In DNA form, the CDR3 reads TGTGCCATCAGTGACCCCGACCGGAGCGGGAGGAGTAGCTCCTACAATGAGCAGTTCTTC.